The T cell receptor (beta chain) under discussion was sequenced for a study of Graves' ophthalmopathy and Graves' hyperthyroidism. Study-wide context: The authors collected peripheral blood at initial diagnosis, before any treatment. Overall study findings and caveats: Thyroid clonotypes that were expanded above 0.001 frequency mostly also appeared in blood.

Looked up from germline, CDR1 is DFQATT and CDR2 is SNEGSKA (reference sequence). Trimming at V came to 5 bases and at J to 2 bases, leaving 9 bases not matched to a gene. This CDR3 region has 15 residues. The authors amplified TCR beta CDR3 regions from RNA transcripts. A first-round RT-PCR used HTBI primers, followed by a second-round multiplex PCR. TCRdb fed the multiplex PCR reads into MiXCR, producing one record per CDR3 protein. Of some 750,000 distinct CDR3 sequences in the sample, 35% to 50% were seen once. Comments on this clonotype: The antigen remains undetermined.

PBMCs had their origin in fresh peripheral blood (roughly 10 ml). The rearrangement links TRBV20-1 to TRBJ1-3; TRBD1 matches at 7 bases. The source is an adult man with Graves' ophthalmopathy. Sequenced: peripheral blood. CDR3 sequence reads: CSADTDRATGNTIYF. CDR3 nucleotides: TGCAGTGCTGATACAGACAGGGCTACTGGAAACACCATATATTTT.